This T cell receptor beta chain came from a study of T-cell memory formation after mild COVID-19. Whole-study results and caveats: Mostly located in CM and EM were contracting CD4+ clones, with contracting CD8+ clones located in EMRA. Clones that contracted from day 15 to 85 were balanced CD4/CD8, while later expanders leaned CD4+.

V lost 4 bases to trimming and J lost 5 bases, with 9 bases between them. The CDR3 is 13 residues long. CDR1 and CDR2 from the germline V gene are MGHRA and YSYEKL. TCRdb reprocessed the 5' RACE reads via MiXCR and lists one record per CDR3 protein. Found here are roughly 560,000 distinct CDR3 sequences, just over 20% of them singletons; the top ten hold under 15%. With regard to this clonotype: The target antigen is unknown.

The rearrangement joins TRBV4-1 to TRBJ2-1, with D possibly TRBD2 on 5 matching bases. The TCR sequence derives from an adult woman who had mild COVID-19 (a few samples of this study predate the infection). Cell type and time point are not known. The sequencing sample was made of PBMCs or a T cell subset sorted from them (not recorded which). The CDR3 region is CASSRGADNEQFF. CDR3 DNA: TGCGCCAGCAGCCGGGGAGCGGACAATGAGCAGTTCTTC.